The T cell receptor beta chain under discussion was sequenced for a study of blood T cells in healthy people across ages. CDR3 length equals 14 residues. V was clipped by 3 bases and J by 0 bases, with 8 bases between them. Germline V CDR1 and CDR2: PRHDT, FYEKMQ (reference sequence). This clonotype occurred a few times. Combining a sample-barcoded 5' primer with a J-beta primer mix, a second PCR ran for roughly 7 to 12 cycles. A single record per CDR3 protein comes from TCRdb applying MiXCR to the 5' RACE reads. The sample has about 1.1 million distinct CDR3 sequences, roughly two fifths seen once. Specimen: blood. This clonotype originated in a man aged 18 to 35 in good health. The chain combines TRBV13 with TRBJ1-1; no definite D call. CDR3 loop: CASSFSDMNTEAFF. The CDR3 nucleotides read TGTGCCAGCAGCTTCAGTGATATGAACACTGAAGCTTTCTTT.